Sequencing of this TCR beta chain was carried out in a study of blood T cell repertoires in COVID-19. Whole-study context: T cells, B-cell-depleted T cells, or PBMCs supplied cDNA or gDNA.

With 2 bases removed from V and 3 bases from J, the gap between germline ends came to 11 bases. Germline V gene lookup returns CDR1 MDHEN and CDR2 SYDVKM. The CDR3 is made up of 15 amino acids. TCRdb's copy holds only in-frame clones and misses some; the assay was immunoSEQ multiplex PCR. The table lists 70,000 or so clones, roughly 84% of them singletons, with about a tenth in the top ten. V usage is TRBV28 and J usage is TRBJ1-5, with D unresolved. Sequenced: peripheral blood. This clonotype originated in a woman aged 18 to 35 with acute or convalescent COVID-19. The CDR3 sequence: CASSLAGRNNQPQHF. The CDR3 coding sequence is TGTGCCAGCAGTTTAGCAGGCAGGAACAATCAGCCCCAGCATTTT.